The 21 T cell receptor beta chains below all came from one sample that was sequenced in a study of CD8 T cells in Susac syndrome. Reverse transcription used about 0.45 to 1 ug RNA and random hexamers. Via MiXCR, TCRdb re-called the immunoSEQ multiplex PCR reads, giving one row per CDR3 protein. The table records 190,000 or so distinct CDR3 sequences, over 90% of them present only once. The source material was CD4+ T cells from PBMCs. The origin of the receptors is a human donor with multiple sclerosis.

The CDR3 here is CASSIGSRDYGYTF. The CDR3 DNA reads TGTGCCAGTAGTATTGGCAGCCGGGACTATGGCTACACCTTC. The chain uses TRBV19 and TRBJ1-2; no reliable D call. CDR3 length equals 14 residues. The ends were cut back, 3 bases at V and 3 bases at J, with 11 bases in the middle. The germline gives CDR1 LNHDA, CDR2 SQIVND (reference sequence).

The chain couples TRBV30 to TRBJ1-2; 12 bases fit TRBD1. The CDR3 loop spans 14 amino acids. The germline CDR1 and CDR2 sequences are GTSNPN and SVGIG (reference sequence). Trimming took 7 bases from V and 7 from J; bases not matched to a gene: 10. The CDR3 coding sequence is TGTGCCTCCGGGACAGGGGGCGCCTCAGGTGGCTACACCTTC. It translates to CASGTGGASGGYTF.

In its sample, this clonotype was seen once. The chain joins TRBV7-9 to TRBJ2-5; D perhaps matches TRBD1 (5 bases). V was clipped by 3 bases and J by 2 bases, with 13 bases between them. The CDR3 has 15 residues. CDR1 is SEHNR, CDR2 FQNEAQ, per germline (reference sequence). CDR3 DNA: TGTGCCAGCAGCTTGTCTACAGGTGTTCAAGAGACCCAGTACTTC. Protein product: CASSLSTGVQETQYF.

This clonotype appeared once. The V call is TRBV20-1, the J call TRBJ2-4; unclear D gene. The CDR3 runs 12 residues. Germline CDR1 and CDR2: DFQATT and SNEGSKA (reference sequence). Deletions cut 3 bases from V and 0 bases from J, with 3 bases between. This CDR3 is CSASLAKNIQYF. CDR3 bases: TGCAGTGCTAGTCTAGCCAAAAACATTCAGTACTTC.

The rearrangement joins TRBV2 to TRBJ1-2; TRBD1 might be the D (6 bases). Trimming took 5 bases from V and 4 from J, leaving 17 bases between them. The germline CDR1 and CDR2 sequences are SNHLY and FYNNEI. The CDR3 has 15 residues. The CDR3 region is CASSMTTGIFYGYTF. The CDR3, as DNA: TGTGCCAGCAGTATGACGACAGGCATATTCTATGGCTACACCTTC.

The rearrangement links TRBV12-3 or TRBV12-4 to TRBJ1-2; the match to TRBD1 covers 7 bases. V was clipped by 1 base and J by 5 bases; unmatched bases: 1. CDR3 length: 13 residues. In DNA, the CDR3 is TGTGCCAGCAGTTTAGTGGGACAGTATGGCTACACCTTC. Translation gives CASSLVGQYGYTF.

The rearrangement links TRBV21-1 to TRBJ2-7. TRBV21-1 is assigned pseudogene status. The CDR3 spans 14 residues. The DNA of the CDR3 is TGTGCCAGCACCCAAAGGGGGTGCTCCTACGAGCAGTACTTC. It is translated as CASTQRGCSYEQYF.

This chain links TRBV29-1 with TRBJ1-2, with D perhaps TRBD1 (6 bases). This CDR3 region has 15 residues. V lost 5 bases to trimming and J lost 5 bases, with 21 bases between them. Germline values: CDR1 SQVTM, CDR2 ANQGSEA. CDR3 protein: CSVQPHGDMLYGYTF. DNA of the CDR3: TGCAGCGTTCAGCCTCACGGGGACATGTTGTATGGCTACACCTTC.

This clonotype was counted a single time. The CDR3 reads CSVEWGDDTEAFF. In DNA form, the CDR3 reads TGCAGCGTTGAGTGGGGGGATGACACTGAAGCTTTCTTT. The chain has TRBV29-1 and TRBJ1-1, with D possibly being TRBD1 (5 bases). V lost 3 bases, J lost 3 bases, and 11 bases lay in between. Germline-derived CDR1 and CDR2 are SQVTM and ANQGSEA. The CDR3 runs to 13 residues.

This clonotype came up once. The chain joins TRBV14 to TRBJ1-6, with D maybe TRBD1 (5 bases). Trimming took 3 bases from V and 7 from J, leaving 10 bases between them. The CDR3 spans 14 residues. Germline V CDR1 and CDR2: SGHDN, FVKESK. The CDR3 sequence is CASSHRGKNSPLHF. The CDR3 DNA reads as TGTGCCAGCAGCCACCGGGGGAAAAATTCACCCCTCCACTTT.

The chain joins TRBV27 to TRBJ2-1; D remains ambiguous. Looked up from germline, CDR1 is MNHEY and CDR2 is SMNVEV (reference sequence). CDR3 length equals 14 residues. With 5 bases removed from V and 3 bases from J, the gap between germline ends came to 11 bases. CDR3 protein: CASSARANYNEQFF. The CDR3 DNA reads as TGTGCCAGCAGTGCTCGGGCGAACTACAATGAGCAGTTCTTC.

This sequence joins TRBV29-1 and TRBJ1-1; D perhaps matches TRBD1 (5 bases). The CDR3 runs to 11 residues. V was cut by 7 bases and J by 6 bases, with 12 bases left in between. The germline gives CDR1 SQVTM, CDR2 ANQGSEA. CDR3 sequence: CSAATGAEAFF. The CDR3 nucleotides are TGCAGCGCCGCTACGGGGGCTGAAGCTTTCTTT. The variable domain in full, with the rest retrieved from reference TRBV29-1 and TRBJ1-1, is SAVISQKPSRDICQRGTSLTIQCQVDSQVTMMFWYRQQPGQSLTLIATANQGSEATYESGFVIDKFPISRPNLTFSTLTVSNMSPEDSSIYLCSAATGAEAFFGQGTRLTVV.

This sequence joins TRBV27 and TRBJ2-5, with D perhaps being TRBD1 or TRBD2 (5 bases each). The CDR3 covers 13 residues. Trimming pared 6 bases from V and 5 bases from J, leaving 13 bases between. Per the germline V gene, CDR1 is MNHEY and CDR2 is SMNVEV (reference sequence). The chain's CDR3 is CASSVQGAETQYF. The CDR3 nucleotides are TGTGCCAGCAGCGTCCAGGGAGCCGAGACCCAGTACTTC.

This clonotype has just one count. V and J are TRBV9 and TRBJ2-3, with 8 nucleotides matching TRBD1. V trimming: 7 bases; J trimming: 6 bases; junction bases outside the gene matches: 16. The CDR3 extends over 16 amino acids. Germline values: CDR1 SGDLS, CDR2 YYNGEE. The CDR3 DNA reads as TGTGCCAGCGCTCAGGGCGCAGGGGGCTTGGTGGATACGCAGTATTTT. It codes for CASAQGAGGLVDTQYF.

The chain links TRBV20-1 to TRBJ1-2, with a possible D match to TRBD1 (6 bases). Looked up from germline, CDR1 is DFQATT and CDR2 is SNEGSKA (reference sequence). V was trimmed by 5 bases and J by 8 bases, leaving 15 bases between them. This CDR3 is 12 amino acids long. CDR3 sequence reads: CSAGGGPGGYTF. For the CDR3, the DNA is TGCAGTGCTGGTGGGGGGCCAGGGGGCTACACCTTC.

The J gene is TRBJ1-4, the V gene TRBV30, with D possibly being TRBD1 (5 bases). Germline assignment: CDR1 GTSNPN and CDR2 SVGIG (reference sequence). CDR3 size: 12 residues. Deletions cut 1 base from V and 10 bases from J, with 10 bases between. The CDR3 here is CAWSEDSGKLFF. The CDR3 coding sequence is TGTGCCTGGAGTGAAGACAGCGGAAAACTGTTTTTT.

The CDR3: CAWSGLAESGGLLYEQYF. In DNA, the CDR3 is TGTGCCTGGAGTGGCTTAGCAGAAAGCGGGGGGCTCCTCTACGAGCAGTACTTC. V gene TRBV30 combines with J gene TRBJ2-7; 9 bases map to TRBD2. The germline gives CDR1 GTSNPN, CDR2 SVGIG (reference sequence). This CDR3 is built from 18 residues. V dropped 1 base and J dropped 3; count of bases not matched to a gene: 16.

The gene calls are TRBV4-2 and TRBJ1-6; weak D call: TRBD1 (5 bases). This CDR3 comprises 15 residues. The germline V gene has CDR1 LGHNA and CDR2 YNFKEQ. The V end was cut by 4 bases, the J end by 7 bases, with 14 bases between. The CDR3 DNA is TGTGCCAGCAGCCCCCGGGACGCGGGGAATTCACCCCTCCACTTT. Residues: CASSPRDAGNSPLHF.

In DNA form, the CDR3 reads TGCAGCGTTGACCTGTCGGGGGCCGGCTATGGCTACACCTTC. It is translated as CSVDLSGAGYGYTF. This chain uses TRBV29-1 with TRBJ1-2; TRBD1 might be the D (6 bases). This CDR3 has 14 residues. The V and J ends lost 3 bases and 4 bases respectively, with 15 bases between them. CDR1 is SQVTM, CDR2 ANQGSEA, per germline.

This clonotype was recorded only once. The V and J genes are TRBV20-1 and TRBJ2-3; 7 nucleotides agree with TRBD2. Germline CDR1 reads DFQATT; CDR2 reads SNEGSKA (reference sequence). With V trimmed by 7 bases and J by 2 bases, 6 bases remained unmatched. This CDR3 is 13 amino acids long. This CDR3 is CSEGRENTDTQYF. CDR3 nucleotides: TGCAGTGAGGGGCGGGAGAACACAGATACGCAGTATTTT.

The chain joins TRBV18 to TRBJ2-7; D gene uncertain. Germline V gene lookup returns CDR1 KGHSH and CDR2 LQKENI. The CDR3 spans 12 residues. Trimming took off 2 bases at V and 3 bases at J, with 5 bases between the two ends. This chain's CDR3 is CASSPDDYEQYF. In nucleotides, the CDR3 is TGTGCCAGCTCACCAGATGACTACGAGCAGTACTTC.